The 18 T cell receptor beta chains below were found in one sample sequenced in a study of T-cell memory formation after mild COVID-19. TCRdb called the 5' RACE reads again in MiXCR, with one record for every CDR3 protein. The sample consists of 400,000 to 500,000 distinct CDR3 sequences, more than 15% of them appearing once. Sequenced sample: PBMCs or a T cell subset sorted from them (not recorded which). The receptors derive from a man younger than 35 who had mild COVID-19 (a few samples of this study predate the infection). Cell type and time point are not known.

The chain uses TRBV10-3 and TRBJ2-7, with D uncertain. The germline V gene has CDR1 ENHRY and CDR2 SYGVKD. This CDR3 spans 12 amino acids. The V and J ends lost 8 bases and 1 base respectively, with 9 bases between them. DNA for the CDR3: TGTGCCATCGGTACACCTTCCTACGAGCAGTACTTC. It translates to CAIGTPSYEQYF.

This clonotype was detected only a few times. The chain uses TRBV28 and TRBJ1-2, with D uncertain. Germline lookup yields CDR1 MDHEN and CDR2 SYDVKM. The CDR3 is made up of 12 amino acids. Trimming left V 3 bases short and J 7 bases short, with 9 bases between. As DNA, the CDR3 is TGTGCCAGCAGTTTCGGACCTTTTGGCTACACCTTC. Residues: CASSFGPFGYTF.

This clonotype was observed a few times. The chain couples TRBV7-8 to TRBJ2-2, with D perhaps being TRBD1 or TRBD2 (5 bases each). This CDR3 has 14 residues. V was cut by 4 bases and J by 0 bases, with 6 bases left in between. CDR1 is SGHVS and CDR2 is FQNEAQ in the germline V gene. The CDR3 here is CASSWGTNTGELFF. In nucleotides, the CDR3 is TGTGCCAGCAGCTGGGGGACGAACACCGGGGAGCTGTTTTTT.

The V call is TRBV12-3 or TRBV12-4, the J call TRBJ1-5, with D possibly TRBD1 on 5 matching bases. Between the trimmed V and J ends, which lost 5 bases and 4 bases, there was a span of 18 bases. CDR3 size: 16 residues. The CDR3 here is CASSREGVGHNQPQHF. For the CDR3, the DNA is TGTGCCAGCAGTCGTGAAGGGGTTGGGCATAATCAGCCCCAGCATTTT.

This chain joins TRBV7-2 and TRBJ1-4; D might be TRBD1 (5 bases). The germline V gene has CDR1 SGHTA and CDR2 FQGNSA. The CDR3 sequence is 11 residues long. Trimming removed 6 bases from V and 6 bases from J, with 5 bases in between. The CDR3 spells CASRGHEKLFF. The CDR3 DNA reads as TGTGCCAGCAGGGGGCATGAAAAACTGTTTTTT. The whole variable domain, filled in from reference TRBV7-2 and TRBJ1-4, reads GAGVSQSPSNKVTEKGKDVELRCDPISGHTALYWYRQSLGQGLEFLIYFQGNSAPDKSGLPSDRFSAERTGGSVSTLTIQRTQQEDSAVYLCASRGHEKLFFGSGTQLSVL.

The V gene is TRBV4-1, the J gene TRBJ2-1, with 11 positions matching TRBD2. This CDR3 has 18 amino acids. Trimming removed 0 bases from V and 4 bases from J; junction bases left unmatched: 8. Germline V gene lookup returns CDR1 MGHRA and CDR2 YSYEKL. The chain's CDR3 is CASSQDPGTSGLYNEQFF. In DNA, the CDR3 is TGCGCCAGCAGCCAAGATCCGGGGACTAGCGGTTTGTACAATGAGCAGTTCTTC.

This chain uses TRBV7-2 with TRBJ2-3; possible D gene TRBD1, 6 bases. V lost 1 base and J lost 4, with 12 bases in between. The CDR3 is made up of 15 amino acids. The germline CDR1 and CDR2 sequences are SGHTA and FQGNSA. The CDR3 sequence: CASSLDGQSPDTQYF. The CDR3 nucleotides read TGTGCCAGCAGCTTAGACGGACAGTCCCCAGATACGCAGTATTTT.

This chain joins TRBV29-1 and TRBJ2-2; perhaps D is TRBD1 or TRBD2 (6 bases each). V lost 7 bases and J lost 3, with 15 bases in between. This CDR3 contains 14 residues. Germline CDR1 SQVTM, CDR2 ANQGSEA. Here the CDR3 DNA reads TGCAGCGCCAGGAGGGGGGAGGACACCGGGGAGCTGTTTTTT. This encodes CSARRGEDTGELFF.

This clonotype was recorded many times. The chain combines TRBV3-1 with TRBJ2-2; D not resolved. This CDR3 contains 14 residues. V was shortened by 0 bases and J by 7 bases, with 9 bases between the two germline ends. The V gene's germline CDR1 is LGHDT and CDR2 YNNKEL (reference sequence). CDR3 protein: CASSQDQWNGELFF. CDR3 nucleotide sequence: TGTGCCAGCAGCCAAGATCAGTGGAACGGGGAGCTGTTTTTT.

V is TRBV7-9 and J is TRBJ2-7; 13 bases align to TRBD2. J was trimmed by 0 bases and V by 4 bases; bases with no gene match: 15. The CDR3 totals 20 residues. Germline V gene data show CDR1 as SEHNR and CDR2 as FQNEAQ (reference sequence). The CDR3 sequence: CASSSFPVTSGGLSSYEQYV. CDR3 bases: TGTGCCAGCAGCTCGTTCCCCGTGACTAGCGGGGGGCTAAGCTCCTACGAGCAGTACGTC.

The V and J genes are TRBV5-4 and TRBJ2-7; D possibly corresponds to TRBD2 (6 bases). Per germline, CDR1 SGHNT and CDR2 YYREEE (reference sequence). The CDR3 runs 16 residues. Trimming took 0 bases from V and 4 from J, leaving 17 bases between them. CDR3 DNA sequence: TGTGCCAGCAGCTTGGCCGGGCGGGGAGACCAATACGAGCAGTACTTC. It is translated as CASSLAGRGDQYEQYF.

The CDR3 nucleotides are TGCAGCGCTGTGAGGGGAGACACTGAAGCTTTCTTT. Translated, it gives CSAVRGDTEAFF. The rearrangement joins TRBV29-1 to TRBJ1-1; possible D gene TRBD1, 5 bases. The CDR3 length is 12 residues. The germline V gene has CDR1 SQVTM and CDR2 ANQGSEA. The V and J ends lost 7 bases and 3 bases respectively, with 12 bases between them.

This clonotype showed up just a few times. V and J are TRBV5-1 and TRBJ1-6; possible D gene TRBD1, 6 bases. The CDR3 covers 14 residues. Trimming pared 0 bases from V and 9 bases from J, leaving 10 bases between. The germline V gene encodes CDR1 SGHRS and CDR2 YFSETQ. The CDR3, as DNA: TGCGCCAGCAGCTTGGGCAGGGGACCTTCACCCCTCCACTTT. This translates into CASSLGRGPSPLHF.

This clonotype came up many times. The V and J genes are TRBV12-3 or TRBV12-4 and TRBJ2-5, with a tentative D call TRBD2 (6 bases). The CDR3 sequence is 12 residues long. The germline V and J ends were trimmed by 7 bases and 5 bases, with 11 bases remaining between them. In nucleotides, the CDR3 is TGTGCCAGCACCAACAGCGGGGAGACCCAGTACTTC. Residues: CASTNSGETQYF.

V is TRBV20-1 and J is TRBJ1-1; D not certain. CDR3 length: 14 residues. The V and J ends lost 1 base and 1 base respectively, with 10 bases between them. In germline, CDR1 is DFQATT, CDR2 SNEGSKA (reference sequence). As DNA, the CDR3 is TGCAGTGCTAGAGTAAGTCCGGAGAACACTGAAGCTTTCTTT. Amino acids: CSARVSPENTEAFF.

V usage is TRBV28 and J usage is TRBJ1-4; 7 bases line up with TRBD1. This CDR3 spans 15 amino acids. From germline, CDR1 is MDHEN and CDR2 SYDVKM. With V trimmed by 6 bases and J by 5 bases, 9 bases remained unmatched. CDR3: CASSTHRGGNEKLFF. The CDR3 bases are TGTGCCAGCAGCACCCACAGGGGAGGGAATGAAAAACTGTTTTTT.

This clonotype was seen a few times. The V gene is TRBV6-1, the J gene TRBJ2-2, with D perhaps TRBD1 or TRBD2 (6 bases each). CDR1 and CDR2 (germline): MNHNS, SASEGT. CDR3 length: 18 residues. The V end was cut by 6 bases, the J end by 3 bases, with 23 bases between. The CDR3 reads CASRGSSGADAYTGELFF. CDR3 bases: TGTGCCAGCAGGGGGAGTTCGGGGGCGGATGCTTACACCGGGGAGCTGTTTTTT.

Only a few counts were recorded for this clonotype. V and J are TRBV7-8 and TRBJ2-7, with D tentatively TRBD1 (5 bases). Germline CDR1 SGHVS, CDR2 FQNEAQ. This CDR3 has 11 residues. This chain's CDR3 is CASSETGTLHV. In nucleotides, the CDR3 is TGTGCCAGCAGCGAAACAGGTACCCTGCACGTC.